This note documents a single T cell receptor beta chain sequence. The antigen remains undetermined. The data stem from a study of blood T cells in healthy people across ages. Across the study: With template switching, about one barcoded beta molecule was captured per two T cells.

Every sample yielded at least 6.5 million isolated PBMCs. The V segment lost 5 bases and the J segment 5 bases; nucleotides outside the gene matches: 9. The CDR3 covers 14 residues. Germline V lookup: CDR1 DFQATT, CDR2 SNEGSKA (reference sequence). General observations from the study: Naive CD4+ cells and diversity were both higher in long-lived donors than in aged donors.

The second PCR ran roughly 7 to 11 cycles with a sample-barcoded 5' primer and J-beta primers. Each cDNA molecule carried a tag from a template-switch adaptor that contained 12 random nucleotides. TCRdb reprocessed the 5' RACE reads via MiXCR and lists one record per CDR3 protein. This sample carries around 280,000 distinct CDR3 sequences, roughly 26% of them seen once, and the ten largest clones take 29%. V is TRBV20-1 and J is TRBJ1-1, with 9 bases that match TRBD1. The source of this sequence is a woman aged 65 to 85 in good health. Sequencing input: blood. The CDR3 spells CSAGTGQGRTEAFF. In DNA form, the CDR3 reads TGCAGTGCTGGGACAGGACAGGGGAGGACTGAAGCTTTCTTT.